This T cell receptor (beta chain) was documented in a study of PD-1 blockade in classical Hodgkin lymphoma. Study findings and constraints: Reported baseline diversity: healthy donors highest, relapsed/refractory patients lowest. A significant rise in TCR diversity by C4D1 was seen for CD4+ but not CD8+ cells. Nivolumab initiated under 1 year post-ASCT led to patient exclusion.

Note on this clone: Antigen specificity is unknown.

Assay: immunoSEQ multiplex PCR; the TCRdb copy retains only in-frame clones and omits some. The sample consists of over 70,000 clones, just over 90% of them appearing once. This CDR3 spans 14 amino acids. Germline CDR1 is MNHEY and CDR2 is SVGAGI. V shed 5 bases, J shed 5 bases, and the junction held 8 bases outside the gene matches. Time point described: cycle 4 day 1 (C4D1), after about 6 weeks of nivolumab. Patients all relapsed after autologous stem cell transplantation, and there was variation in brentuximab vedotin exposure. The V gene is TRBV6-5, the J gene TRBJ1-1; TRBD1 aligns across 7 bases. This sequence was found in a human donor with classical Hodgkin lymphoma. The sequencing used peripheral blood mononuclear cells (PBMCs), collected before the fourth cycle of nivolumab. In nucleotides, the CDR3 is TGTGCCAGCAGTGCCTCGACAGGGTGGACTGAAGCTTTCTTT. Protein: CASSASTGWTEAFF.